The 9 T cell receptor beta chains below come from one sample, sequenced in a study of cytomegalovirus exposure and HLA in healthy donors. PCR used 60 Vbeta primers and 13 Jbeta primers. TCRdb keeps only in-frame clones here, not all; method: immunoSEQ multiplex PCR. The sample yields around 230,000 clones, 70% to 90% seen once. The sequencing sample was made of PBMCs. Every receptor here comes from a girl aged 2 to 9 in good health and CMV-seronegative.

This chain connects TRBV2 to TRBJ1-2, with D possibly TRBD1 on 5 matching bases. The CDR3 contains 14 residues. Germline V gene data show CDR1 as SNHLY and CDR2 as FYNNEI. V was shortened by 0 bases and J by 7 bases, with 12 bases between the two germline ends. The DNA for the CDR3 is TGTGCCAGCAGTGAAGCGTGGGGCTCCCGTGGCTACACCTTC. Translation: CASSEAWGSRGYTF. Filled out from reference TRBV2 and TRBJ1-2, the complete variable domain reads EPEVTQTPSHQVTQMGQEVILRCVPISNHLYFYWYRQILGQKVEFLVSFYNNEISEKSEIFDDQFSVERPDGSNFTLKIRSTKLEDSAMYFCASSEAWGSRGYTFGSGTRLTVV.

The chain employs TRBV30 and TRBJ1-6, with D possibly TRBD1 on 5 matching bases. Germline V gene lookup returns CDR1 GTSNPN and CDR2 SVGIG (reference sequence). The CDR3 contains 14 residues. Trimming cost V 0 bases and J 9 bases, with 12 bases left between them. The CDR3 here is CAWSVEVRVSPLHF. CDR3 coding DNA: TGTGCCTGGAGTGTAGAGGTCAGGGTTTCACCCCTCCACTTT.

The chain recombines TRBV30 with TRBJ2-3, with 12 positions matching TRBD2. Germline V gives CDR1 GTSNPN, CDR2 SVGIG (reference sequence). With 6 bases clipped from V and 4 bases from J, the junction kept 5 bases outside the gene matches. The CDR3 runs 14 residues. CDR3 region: CACPLAGGSDTQYF. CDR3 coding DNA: TGTGCCTGCCCCCTAGCGGGGGGGTCAGATACGCAGTATTTT.

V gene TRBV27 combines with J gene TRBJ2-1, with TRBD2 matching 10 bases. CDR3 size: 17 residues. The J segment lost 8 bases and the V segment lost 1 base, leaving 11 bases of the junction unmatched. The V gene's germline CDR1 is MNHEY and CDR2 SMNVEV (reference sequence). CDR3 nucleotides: TGTGCCAGCAGTTTATACCCAGCGGGAGGGCCGGGTTATGAGCAGTTCTTC. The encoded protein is CASSLYPAGGPGYEQFF.

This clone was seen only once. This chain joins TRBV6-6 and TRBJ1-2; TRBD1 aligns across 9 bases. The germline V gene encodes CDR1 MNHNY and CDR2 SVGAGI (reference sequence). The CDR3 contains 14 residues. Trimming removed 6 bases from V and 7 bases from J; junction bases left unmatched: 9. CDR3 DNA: TGTGCCAGCAGGCCGGGACAGGGTTCCTCTGGCTACACCTTC. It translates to CASRPGQGSSGYTF.

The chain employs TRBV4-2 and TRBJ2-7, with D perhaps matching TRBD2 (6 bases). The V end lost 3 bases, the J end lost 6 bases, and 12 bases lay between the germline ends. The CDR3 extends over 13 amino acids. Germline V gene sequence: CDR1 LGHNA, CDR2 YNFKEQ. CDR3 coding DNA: TGTGCCAGCAGCCATAGTCGGGGACTCGAGCAGTACTTC. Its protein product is CASSHSRGLEQYF.

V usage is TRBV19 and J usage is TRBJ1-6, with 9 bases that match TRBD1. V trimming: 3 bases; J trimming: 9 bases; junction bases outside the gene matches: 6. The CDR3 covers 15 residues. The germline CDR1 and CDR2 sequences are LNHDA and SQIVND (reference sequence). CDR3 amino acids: CASSMPGQGLSPLHF. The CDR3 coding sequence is TGTGCCAGTAGTATGCCCGGACAGGGGCTTTCACCCCTCCACTTT.

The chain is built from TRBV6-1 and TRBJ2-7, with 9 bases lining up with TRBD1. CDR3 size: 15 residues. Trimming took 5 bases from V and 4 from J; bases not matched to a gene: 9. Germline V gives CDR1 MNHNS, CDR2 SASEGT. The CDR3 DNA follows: TGTGCCAGCAGTACGCAGGACAGGGGTGGATACGAGCAGTACTTC. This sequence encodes CASSTQDRGGYEQYF.

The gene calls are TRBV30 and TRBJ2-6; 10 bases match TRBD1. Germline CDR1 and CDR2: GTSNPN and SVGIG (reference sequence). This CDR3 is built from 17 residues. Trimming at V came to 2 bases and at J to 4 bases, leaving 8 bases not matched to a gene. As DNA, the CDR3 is TGTGCCTGGAGTCGGTGGGGACAGGGGTCCGGGGCCAACGTCCTGACTTTC. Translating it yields CAWSRWGQGSGANVLTF. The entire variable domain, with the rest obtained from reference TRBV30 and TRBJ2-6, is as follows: SQTIHQWPATLVQPVGSPLSLECTVEGTSNPNLYWYRQAAGRGLQLLFYSVGIGQISSEVPQNLSASRPQDRQFILSSKKLLLSDSGFYLCAWSRWGQGSGANVLTFGAGSRLTVL.